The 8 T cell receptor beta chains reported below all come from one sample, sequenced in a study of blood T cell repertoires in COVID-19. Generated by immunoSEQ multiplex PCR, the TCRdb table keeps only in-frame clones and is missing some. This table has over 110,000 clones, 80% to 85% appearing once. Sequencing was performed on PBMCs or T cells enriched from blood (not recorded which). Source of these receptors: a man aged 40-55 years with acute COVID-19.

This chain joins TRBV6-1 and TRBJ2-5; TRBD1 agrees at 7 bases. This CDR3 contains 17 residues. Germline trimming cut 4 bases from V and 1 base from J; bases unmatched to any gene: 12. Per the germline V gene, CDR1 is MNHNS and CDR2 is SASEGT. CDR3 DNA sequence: TGTGCCAGCAGTGCCCGGACAGGAGGAGTCCCCCAAGAGACCCAGTACTTC. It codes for CASSARTGGVPQETQYF.

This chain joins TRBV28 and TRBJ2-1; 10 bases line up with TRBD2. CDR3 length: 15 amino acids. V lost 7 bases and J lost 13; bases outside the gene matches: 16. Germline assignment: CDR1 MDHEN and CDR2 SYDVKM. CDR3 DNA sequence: TGTGCCAGCACCCCTCGGGCTAGCGGGGGCCGCAACCAGTTCTTC. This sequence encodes CASTPRASGGRNQFF. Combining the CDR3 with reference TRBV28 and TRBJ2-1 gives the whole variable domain DVKVTQSSRYLVKRTGEKVFLECVQDMDHENMFWYRQDPGLGLRLIYFSYDVKMKEKGDIPEGYSVSREKKERFSLILESASTNQTSMYLCASTPRASGGRNQFFGPGTRLTVL.

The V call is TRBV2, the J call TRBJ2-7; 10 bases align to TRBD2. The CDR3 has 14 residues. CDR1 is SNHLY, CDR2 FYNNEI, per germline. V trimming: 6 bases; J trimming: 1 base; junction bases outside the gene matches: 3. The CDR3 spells CASRLAGSSYEQYF. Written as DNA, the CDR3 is TGTGCCAGCAGACTAGCGGGGAGTTCCTACGAGCAGTACTTC. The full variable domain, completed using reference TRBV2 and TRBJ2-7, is EPEVTQTPSHQVTQMGQEVILRCVPISNHLYFYWYRQILGQKVEFLVSFYNNEISEKSEIFDDQFSVERPDGSNFTLKIRSTKLEDSAMYFCASRLAGSSYEQYFGPGTRLTVT.

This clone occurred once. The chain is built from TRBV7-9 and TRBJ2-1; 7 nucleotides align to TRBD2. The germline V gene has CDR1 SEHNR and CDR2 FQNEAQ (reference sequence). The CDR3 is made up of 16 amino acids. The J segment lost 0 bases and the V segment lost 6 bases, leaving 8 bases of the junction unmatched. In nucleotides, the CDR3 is TGTGCCAGCAGACCCTATGGGGGGGGCTCCTACAATGAGCAGTTCTTC. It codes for CASRPYGGGSYNEQFF.

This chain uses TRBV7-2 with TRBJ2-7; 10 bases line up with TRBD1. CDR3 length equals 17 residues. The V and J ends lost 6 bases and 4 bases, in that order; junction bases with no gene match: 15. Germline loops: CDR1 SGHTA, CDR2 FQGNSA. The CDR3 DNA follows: TGTGCCAGCAGTCCGGGACAGGGGTTAGACCTGGGTTACGAGCAGTACTTC. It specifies CASSPGQGLDLGYEQYF.

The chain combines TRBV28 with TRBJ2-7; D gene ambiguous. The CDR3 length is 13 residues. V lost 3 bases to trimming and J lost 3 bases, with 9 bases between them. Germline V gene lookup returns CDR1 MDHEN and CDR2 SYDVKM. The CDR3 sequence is CASSFGRYYEQYF. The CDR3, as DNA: TGTGCCAGCAGTTTCGGCAGGTACTACGAGCAGTACTTC.

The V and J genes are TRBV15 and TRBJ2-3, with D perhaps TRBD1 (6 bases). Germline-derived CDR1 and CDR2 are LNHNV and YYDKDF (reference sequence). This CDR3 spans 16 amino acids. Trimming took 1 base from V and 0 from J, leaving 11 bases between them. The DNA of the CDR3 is TGTGCCACCAGCAGAGGTACAGGGTCAAGCACAGATACGCAGTATTTT. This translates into CATSRGTGSSTDTQYF. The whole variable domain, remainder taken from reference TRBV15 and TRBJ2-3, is DAMVIQNPRYQVTQFGKPVTLSCSQTLNHNVMYWYQQKSSQAPKLLFHYYDKDFNNEADTPDNFQSRRPNTSFCFLDIRSPGLGDTAMYLCATSRGTGSSTDTQYFGPGTRLTVL.

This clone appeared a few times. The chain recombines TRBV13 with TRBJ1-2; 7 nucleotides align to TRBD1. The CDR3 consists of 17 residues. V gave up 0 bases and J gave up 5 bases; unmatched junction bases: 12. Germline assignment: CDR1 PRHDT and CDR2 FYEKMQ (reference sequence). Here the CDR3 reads CASSLGSQGRGPYGYTF. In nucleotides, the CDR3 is TGTGCCAGCAGCTTAGGATCTCAGGGAAGGGGGCCGTATGGCTACACCTTC.